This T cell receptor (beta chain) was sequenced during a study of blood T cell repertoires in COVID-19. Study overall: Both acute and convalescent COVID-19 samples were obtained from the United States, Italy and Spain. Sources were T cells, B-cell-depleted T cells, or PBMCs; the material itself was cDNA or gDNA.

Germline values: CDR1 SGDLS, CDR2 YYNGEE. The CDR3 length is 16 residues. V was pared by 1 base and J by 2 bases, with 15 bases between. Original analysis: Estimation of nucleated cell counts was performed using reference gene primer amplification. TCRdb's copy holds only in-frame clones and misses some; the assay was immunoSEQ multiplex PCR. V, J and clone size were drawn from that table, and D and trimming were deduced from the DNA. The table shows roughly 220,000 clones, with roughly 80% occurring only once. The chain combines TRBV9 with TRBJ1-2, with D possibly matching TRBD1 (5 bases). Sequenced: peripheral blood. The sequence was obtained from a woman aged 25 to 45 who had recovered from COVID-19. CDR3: CASSVSPQGPNYGYTF. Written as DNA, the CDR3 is TGTGCCAGCAGCGTAAGTCCGCAGGGCCCCAACTATGGCTACACCTTC.